A single sample gave rise to the 6 T cell receptor beta chains below, sequenced in a study of spatial heterogeneity in lung cancer. Time point indicated: sample taken at primary tumor resection. Via MiXCR, TCRdb re-called the 5' RACE reads, giving one row per CDR3 protein. The table has about 15,000 distinct CDR3 sequences, roughly 3.9% seen once. Sequenced here: normal lung tissue next to the tumor, sampled at surgery. All receptors come from a male donor with early-stage non-small cell lung cancer.

This clonotype was observed at least ten times. This beta chain lies outside the target of a library built for alpha chains; its clone size means little. The J gene is TRBJ2-1, the V gene TRBV20-1; weak D call: TRBD2 (6 bases). The CDR3 consists of 15 residues. V gave up 6 bases and J gave up 0 bases, with 15 bases separating them. The V gene's germline CDR1 is DFQATT and CDR2 SNEGSKA (reference sequence). The CDR3 DNA is TGCAGTGCCCTCCCTATCGGGAGCTCCTACAATGAGCAGTTCTTC. Translated, it gives CSALPIGSSYNEQFF.

This clonotype was observed at least ten times. The library was designed around alpha chains, so this beta chain is a stray read whose abundance carries little weight. J is TRBJ2-7 and V is TRBV20-1, with 8 nucleotides matching TRBD2. The V gene's germline CDR1 is DFQATT and CDR2 SNEGSKA (reference sequence). This CDR3 is built from 15 residues. The trim removed 6 bases at V and 6 bases at J, leaving 16 bases unmatched. The CDR3 DNA sequence: TGCAGTGCCACTCCAGGGTCGGGAGGGCCTTTCGAGCAGTACTTC. Residues: CSATPGSGGPFEQYF.

This clonotype was recorded at least ten times. A library made for alpha chains picked up this beta chain off target, so its size means little. This rearrangement joins TRBV20-1 to TRBJ1-2, with D perhaps TRBD1 (5 bases). Per the germline V gene, CDR1 is DFQATT and CDR2 is SNEGSKA (reference sequence). CDR3 length: 15 amino acids. The ends were cut back, 3 bases at V and 1 base at J, with 15 bases in the middle. The CDR3 DNA is TGCAGTGCTAGCCGGGGAGCAGGGAGTAACTATGGCTACACCTTC. Amino acids: CSASRGAGSNYGYTF.

This clonotype was recorded at least ten times. The library was built for alpha chains, so this beta chain is an off-target read and its size means little. This chain joins TRBV30 and TRBJ1-1, with 8 bases lining up with TRBD1. V lost 5 bases, J lost 10 bases, and 9 bases stayed unmatched. Germline lookup yields CDR1 GTSNPN and CDR2 SVGIG (reference sequence). The CDR3 is 12 residues long. The CDR3 loop is CAWGQGGHAAFF. In nucleotides, the CDR3 is TGTGCCTGGGGACAGGGTGGTCATGCAGCTTTCTTT.

This clonotype was seen ten or more times. This beta chain lies outside the target of a library built for alpha chains; its clone size means little. This chain uses TRBV20-1 with TRBJ1-2; D ambiguous. Germline CDR1 is DFQATT and CDR2 is SNEGSKA (reference sequence). The CDR3 consists of 13 residues. The V end was cut by 0 bases, the J end by 4 bases, with 9 bases between. CDR3 amino acids: CSARDIAIYGYTF. CDR3 DNA sequence: TGCAGTGCTAGAGATATAGCGATCTATGGCTACACCTTC.

On this clonotype itself: This beta chain appears as a stray read in a library generated for alpha chains; its size is not informative. The rearrangement uses TRBV7-6 and TRBJ2-3; the match to TRBD1 covers 7 bases. Looked up from germline, CDR1 is SGHVS and CDR2 is FNYEAQ. The V gene end was trimmed by 8 bases and the J gene end by 1 base; junction bases not matched to a gene: 6. This CDR3 spans 14 amino acids. For the CDR3, the DNA is TGTGCCAGCCTCGGAGGACAGGGCACAGATACGCAGTATTTT. Its protein is CASLGGQGTDTQYF.